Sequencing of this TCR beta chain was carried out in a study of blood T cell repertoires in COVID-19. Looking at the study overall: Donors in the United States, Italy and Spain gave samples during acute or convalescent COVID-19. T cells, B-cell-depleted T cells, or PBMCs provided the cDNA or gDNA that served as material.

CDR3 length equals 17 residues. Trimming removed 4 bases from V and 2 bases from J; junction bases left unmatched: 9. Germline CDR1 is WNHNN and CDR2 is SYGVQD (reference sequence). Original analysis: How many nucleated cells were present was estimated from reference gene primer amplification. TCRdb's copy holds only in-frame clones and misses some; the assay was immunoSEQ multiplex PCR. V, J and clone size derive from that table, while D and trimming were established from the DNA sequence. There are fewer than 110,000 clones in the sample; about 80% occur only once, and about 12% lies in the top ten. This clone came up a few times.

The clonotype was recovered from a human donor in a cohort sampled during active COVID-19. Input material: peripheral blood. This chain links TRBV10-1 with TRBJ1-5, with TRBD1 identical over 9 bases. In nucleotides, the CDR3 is TGCGCCAGCAGTGGAGAAGTTGGGGACAGGGGCAATCAGCCCCAGCATTTT. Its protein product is CASSGEVGDRGNQPQHF.